This T cell receptor beta chain came from a study of blood T cell repertoires in COVID-19. V gave up 2 bases and J gave up 5 bases, with 10 bases separating them. The CDR3 loop spans 13 amino acids. Germline CDR1 and CDR2: SGHRS and YFSETQ. Only one count was recorded for this clone. Produced via immunoSEQ multiplex PCR; TCRdb's table is partial and in-frame only. This sample has a few hundred thousand clones, with roughly 85% found just once. The chain uses TRBV5-1 and TRBJ1-1; a possible D gene is TRBD1 (5 bases). Input material: peripheral blood. This clonotype was obtained from a woman aged 18-35 years with acute or convalescent COVID-19. The CDR3 sequence is CASSFRAGTEAFF. The CDR3, as DNA: TGCGCCAGCAGCTTCAGGGCGGGAACTGAAGCTTTCTTT. The full variable domain, with the rest looked up from reference TRBV5-1 and TRBJ1-1, is KAGVTQTPRYLIKTRGQQVTLSCSPISGHRSVSWYQQTPGQGLQFLFEYFSETQRNKGNFPGRFSGRQFSNSRSEMNVSTLELGDSALYLCASSFRAGTEAFFGQGTRLTVV.